Sequencing of this T cell receptor (beta chain) was carried out in a study of blood T cell repertoires in COVID-19. The assay was immunoSEQ multiplex PCR, and TCRdb's table has in-frame clones only and misses some. This sample carries under 350,000 clones, around 86% of them seen once, and the ten largest clones take around 4.5%. Deletions cut 3 bases from V and 10 bases from J, with 7 bases between. The CDR3 runs 12 residues. CDR1 SNHLY and CDR2 FYNNEI come from the germline V gene. The clonotype comes from a middle-aged woman with acute COVID-19. V is TRBV2 and J is TRBJ1-6, with D unresolved. Sequencing was carried out using PBMCs or T cells enriched from blood (not recorded which). CDR3 protein: CASSDTKSPLHF. The CDR3 bases are TGTGCCAGCAGTGACACAAAATCACCCCTCCACTTT.